The 25 T cell receptor beta chains below all came from one sample that was sequenced in a study of cytomegalovirus exposure and HLA in healthy donors. PCR amplification relied on 60 Vbeta primers (plus 13 Jbeta primers). Produced via immunoSEQ multiplex PCR; TCRdb's table is partial and in-frame only. Altogether tens of thousands of clones are present, more than 60% being singletons, with the ten largest covering 9.5% to 13%. Specimen: PBMCs. The receptors originated from a male donor in good health and CMV-seropositive.

The CDR3 DNA is TGCGCCAGCAGCTTGGTAGGGACAGGGGGCGACTATGGCTACACCTTC. It codes for CASSLVGTGGDYGYTF. This rearrangement joins TRBV5-1 to TRBJ1-2; 12 nucleotides agree with TRBD1. With 0 bases clipped from V and 3 bases from J, the junction kept 3 bases outside the gene matches. This CDR3 has 16 amino acids. Germline CDR1 is SGHRS and CDR2 is YFSETQ.

This clone counts as medium-sized. This rearrangement joins TRBV6-1 to TRBJ2-7, with TRBD1 matching 7 bases. There are 14 residues in the CDR3. Trimming cost V 3 bases and J 5 bases; bases outside gene matches: 7. The germline V gene encodes CDR1 MNHNS and CDR2 SASEGT. CDR3: CASSDWGQTNEQYF. Here the CDR3 DNA reads TGTGCCAGCAGTGATTGGGGACAGACTAACGAGCAGTACTTC.

This clone was observed once. This chain uses TRBV6-5 with TRBJ1-3; D remains ambiguous. Germline CDR1 is MNHEY and CDR2 is SVGAGI. The CDR3 has 11 amino acids. Trimming shortened V by 6 bases and J by 2 bases, and 2 bases separated the two germline ends. CDR3 protein: CASSTGNTIYF. The CDR3 DNA reads as TGTGCCAGCAGCACTGGAAACACCATATATTTT.

This clone has a single count. The chain links TRBV25-1 to TRBJ1-1; 7 bases align to TRBD1. The germline CDR1 and CDR2 sequences are MGHDK and SYGVNS. V lost 11 bases to trimming and J lost 0 bases; unmatched junction nucleotides: 9. CDR3 length equals 14 residues. The CDR3 region is CAGVQGNMNTEAFF. The CDR3 bases are TGTGCCGGCGTACAGGGGAACATGAACACTGAAGCTTTCTTT.

This clone was seen a single time. The CDR3: CASSITRPGIQYF. CDR3 DNA sequence: TGTGCCAGCAGTATTACTCGCCCGGGGATTCAGTACTTC. This sequence joins TRBV6-5 and TRBJ2-4; D is perhaps TRBD2 (5 bases). The V and J ends lost 5 bases and 10 bases respectively, with 15 bases between them. This CDR3 is built from 13 residues. In germline, CDR1 is MNHEY, CDR2 SVGAGI.

V and J are TRBV19 and TRBJ2-5; 11 nucleotides match TRBD2. With 5 bases clipped from V and 5 bases from J, the junction kept 7 bases outside the gene matches. This CDR3 has 15 amino acids. Germline CDR1 reads LNHDA; CDR2 reads SQIVND (reference sequence). The CDR3 DNA is TGTGCCAGTAGTGCCCTAGCGGGAGGCGGGGAGACCCAGTACTTC. This gives the protein CASSALAGGGETQYF.

This rearrangement joins TRBV11-2 to TRBJ2-7, with 8 bases aligning to TRBD1. J was trimmed by 6 bases and V by 3 bases; bases with no gene match: 7. Per the germline V gene, CDR1 is SGHAT and CDR2 is FQNNGV. The CDR3 covers 14 residues. The CDR3 nucleotides read TGTGCCAGCAGCTTTCCGGGACAGGCCCCCGAGCAGTACTTC. This codes for CASSFPGQAPEQYF.

The V and J genes are TRBV18 and TRBJ1-3; perhaps TRBD1 as D (5 bases). V was trimmed by 3 bases and J by 2 bases, leaving 8 bases between them. The CDR3 covers 14 residues. CDR1 is KGHSH, CDR2 LQKENI, per germline. Here the CDR3 DNA reads TGTGCCAGCTCACCTGACAGAGCTGGAAACACCATATATTTT. The encoded protein is CASSPDRAGNTIYF.

With respect to this clone: One junction end does not reproduce the germline sequence, and a read error may be involved. This chain uses TRBV7-9 with TRBJ2-7; 7 bases match TRBD1. CDR3 length: 16 amino acids. Germline-derived CDR1 and CDR2 are SEHNR and FQNEAQ (reference sequence). The CDR3, as DNA: TGTTCCAGCAGCTTTTCACAGGGGTCTACCTCCTACGAGCAGTACTTC. Amino acids: CSSSFSQGSTSYEQYF.

This clone was picked up a small number of times. The J gene is TRBJ2-6, the V gene TRBV29-1, with 9 bases fitting TRBD2. Trimming at V came to 3 bases and at J to 4 bases, leaving 7 bases not matched to a gene. CDR1 is SQVTM and CDR2 is ANQGSEA in the germline V gene. The CDR3 length is 16 residues. CDR3 DNA: TGCAGCGTTGACGTTAGCGGGAGATCGGGGGCCAACGTCCTGACTTTC. This gives the protein CSVDVSGRSGANVLTF.

This clone was counted only a few times. The V and J genes are TRBV6-5 and TRBJ2-7; 7 nucleotides agree with TRBD2. The germline gives CDR1 MNHEY, CDR2 SVGAGI. V lost 7 bases and J lost 2; bases outside the gene matches: 5. The CDR3 sequence is 13 residues long. CDR3 sequence: CASKPSGAYEQYF. The CDR3 DNA is TGTGCCAGCAAGCCTAGCGGCGCCTACGAGCAGTACTTC.

J is TRBJ2-3 and V is TRBV19; D is ambiguous. The germline CDR1 and CDR2 sequences are LNHDA and SQIVND (reference sequence). The CDR3 consists of 13 residues. Trimming cost V 8 bases and J 0 bases, with 9 bases left between them. The CDR3 protein is CASERSSTDTQYF. Here the CDR3 DNA reads TGTGCCAGTGAGAGAAGTAGCACAGATACGCAGTATTTT.

J is TRBJ2-5 and V is TRBV28, with 8 bases fitting TRBD1. Germline values: CDR1 MDHEN, CDR2 SYDVKM. The V gene end was trimmed by 6 bases and the J gene end by 4 bases; junction bases not matched to a gene: 7. This CDR3 has 14 amino acids. DNA for the CDR3: TGTGCCAGCAGCACGACAGGGGAGGCAGAGACCCAGTACTTC. This sequence encodes CASSTTGEAETQYF.

The rearrangement uses TRBV5-1 and TRBJ2-2; TRBD1 matches 8 bases. The germline gives CDR1 SGHRS, CDR2 YFSETQ. The CDR3 contains 18 residues. V shed 7 bases, J shed 6 bases, and the junction held 20 bases outside the gene matches. The CDR3 nucleotides are TGCGCCAGCCTCCCGGGGGACAGGCAACTAGTTGCGTCCGGGGAGCTGTTTTTT. Protein sequence: CASLPGDRQLVASGELFF. Drawing the rest from reference TRBV5-1 and TRBJ2-2, the complete variable domain is KAGVTQTPRYLIKTRGQQVTLSCSPISGHRSVSWYQQTPGQGLQFLFEYFSETQRNKGNFPGRFSGRQFSNSRSEMNVSTLELGDSALYLCASLPGDRQLVASGELFFGEGSRLTVL.

The chain is built from TRBV6-5 and TRBJ2-5; D may be TRBD1 (6 bases). Looked up from germline, CDR1 is MNHEY and CDR2 is SVGAGI. V lost 1 base to trimming and J lost 5 bases, with 8 bases between them. This CDR3 comprises 13 residues. CDR3 sequence reads: CASSYWGRETQYF. The CDR3 DNA follows: TGTGCCAGCAGTTACTGGGGGCGGGAGACCCAGTACTTC.

V gene TRBV11-2 combines with J gene TRBJ1-6, with D perhaps TRBD1 (5 bases). In germline, CDR1 is SGHAT, CDR2 FQNNGV. The ends were cut back, 1 base at V and 3 bases at J, with 13 bases in the middle. This CDR3 is 17 amino acids long. The DNA for the CDR3 is TGTGCCAGCAGCTTAGCGGGGGTCCAAAACTATAATTCACCCCTCCACTTT. As protein: CASSLAGVQNYNSPLHF.

In this sample, this clone turned up a few times. The V gene is TRBV5-1, the J gene TRBJ2-2, with a weak D call TRBD1 (6 bases). CDR3 length equals 16 residues. Trimming pared 3 bases from V and 0 bases from J, leaving 12 bases between. Germline V gives CDR1 SGHRS, CDR2 YFSETQ. CDR3 loop: CASSSFRGPNTGELFF. The CDR3 coding sequence is TGCGCCAGCAGCTCTTTCAGGGGACCGAACACCGGGGAGCTGTTTTTT.

The gene calls are TRBV15 and TRBJ2-3; D gene unclear. CDR1 and CDR2 from the germline V gene are LNHNV and YYDKDF (reference sequence). Trimming left V 3 bases short and J 1 base short, with 8 bases between. CDR3 length: 14 residues. CDR3 amino acids: CATSSRSGTDTQYF. For the CDR3, the DNA is TGTGCCACCAGCAGTAGAAGTGGCACAGATACGCAGTATTTT.

The chain carries TRBV6-6 and TRBJ1-5; D is perhaps TRBD1 (5 bases). V was pared by 6 bases and J by 7 bases, with 16 bases between. Germline V CDR1 and CDR2: MNHNY, SVGAGI (reference sequence). The CDR3 totals 14 residues. The CDR3 reads CASRDPQGGQPQHF. The CDR3 nucleotides are TGTGCCAGCAGGGATCCCCAGGGAGGCCAGCCCCAGCATTTT.

V gene TRBV28 combines with J gene TRBJ2-5; 11 bases are shared with TRBD2. Germline V gives CDR1 MDHEN, CDR2 SYDVKM. Trimming took 5 bases from V and 5 from J; bases not matched to a gene: 16. This CDR3 spans 18 amino acids. CDR3 sequence: CASSPNKLAGDLEETQYF. The CDR3 bases are TGTGCCAGCAGTCCCAATAAACTAGCGGGGGACTTAGAGGAGACCCAGTACTTC.

Turning to this clone: This CDR3 is also generated by other DNA sequences in the sample. The CDR3 coding sequence is TGTGCCAGTGACCAGAGACGGGGGAGCTCCTACAATGAGCAGTTCTTC. Translating gives CASDQRRGSSYNEQFF. This sequence joins TRBV27 and TRBJ2-1; a possible D gene is TRBD2 (6 bases). Trimming cost V 9 bases and J 0 bases, with 18 bases left between them. The CDR3 spans 16 residues. Germline CDR1 MNHEY, CDR2 SMNVEV (reference sequence).

The chain has TRBV6-4 and TRBJ2-2; D gene ambiguous. The length of the CDR3 is 11 residues. CDR1 and CDR2 (germline): MRHNA, SNTAGT. V was cut by 5 bases and J by 6 bases, with 4 bases left in between. The CDR3 DNA follows: TGTGCCAGCAGTTCCTCCGGGGAGCTGTTTTTT. Residues: CASSSSGELFF.

The rearrangement joins TRBV10-3 to TRBJ1-6; TRBD1 agrees at 7 bases. Germline-derived CDR1 and CDR2 are ENHRY and SYGVKD. Trimming cost V 6 bases and J 7 bases; bases outside gene matches: 9. The CDR3 contains 15 residues. Here the CDR3 DNA reads TGTGCCATCAGCGCGACAGGGATCGGCAATTCACCCCTCCACTTT. Translating it yields CAISATGIGNSPLHF.

This clone was detected once. The rearrangement joins TRBV5-6 to TRBJ2-1; D uncertain. From germline, CDR1 is SGHDT and CDR2 YYEEEE. There are 14 residues in the CDR3. V was pared by 0 bases and J by 2 bases, with 6 bases between. CDR3 sequence: CASSLDRTYNEQFF. The CDR3, as DNA: TGTGCCAGCAGCTTGGACAGAACCTACAATGAGCAGTTCTTC.

V and J are TRBV7-2 and TRBJ2-7, with 14 bases matching TRBD2. The CDR3 contains 18 residues. Germline lookup yields CDR1 SGHTA and CDR2 FQGNSA. The junction had 7 bases not matched to a gene; V was cut back by 3 bases and J by 0 bases. Written as DNA, the CDR3 is TGTGCCAGCAGCTTCCGGACTAGCGGGGGGTCCTTCTCCTACGAGCAGTACTTC. Protein sequence: CASSFRTSGGSFSYEQYF.